The clone carrying this T cell receptor (beta chain) was observed a few times. Its cognate antigen is unknown. This record belongs to a study of human T cells and chemical hapten exposure. Findings and limits, study-wide: Alopecia in all donors means immunity may differ from healthy individuals.

TCRdb used MiXCR to reprocess the RACE reads, holding one entry per CDR3 protein. The table includes roughly 86,000 distinct CDR3 sequences, 10% to 13% detected once. CDR3 length equals 12 residues. After removal of 7 bases from V and 7 bases from J, the junction contained 6 bases not matched to a gene. Germline loops: CDR1 DFQATT, CDR2 SNEGSKA (reference sequence). Time point here: patch test 1, 2 weeks after DPC sensitization. As for treatment: therapeutic diphenylcyclopropenone sensitization with weekly scalp DPC. Here the sequenced sample was whole blood, taken in connection with sensitization to the hapten diphenylcyclopropenone (DPC). The sequence was collected from a man in his forties with alopecia areata. Some clones in this sample may be carry-over from other donors' samples. This chain uses TRBV20-1 with TRBJ2-7; TRBD2 aligns across 11 bases. CDR3 protein: CSVTSGVWEQYF. The CDR3 DNA follows: TGCAGTGTGACTAGCGGGGTTTGGGAGCAGTACTTC.